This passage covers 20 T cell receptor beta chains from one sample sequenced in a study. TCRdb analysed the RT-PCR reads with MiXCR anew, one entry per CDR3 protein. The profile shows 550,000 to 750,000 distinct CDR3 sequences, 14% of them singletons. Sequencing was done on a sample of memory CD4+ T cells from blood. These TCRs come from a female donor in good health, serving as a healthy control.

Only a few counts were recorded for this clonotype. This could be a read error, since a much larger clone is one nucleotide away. CDR3 DNA: TGTGCCAGCAGTTACGAGGCGTACACTGAAGCTTTCTTT. It translates to CASSYEAYTEAFF. The V gene is TRBV6-2 or TRBV6-3, the J gene TRBJ1-1; D unclear. V shed 2 bases and J shed 3 bases, with 7 bases lying between them. The CDR3 runs to 13 residues. Per the germline V gene, CDR1 is MNHEY and CDR2 is SVGEGT.

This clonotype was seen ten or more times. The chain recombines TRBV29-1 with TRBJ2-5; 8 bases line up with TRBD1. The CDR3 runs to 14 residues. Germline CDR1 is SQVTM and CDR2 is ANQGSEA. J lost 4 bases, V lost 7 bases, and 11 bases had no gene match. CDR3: CSAEDRALRETQYF. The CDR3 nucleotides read TGCAGCGCCGAGGACAGGGCCCTCCGAGAGACCCAGTACTTC. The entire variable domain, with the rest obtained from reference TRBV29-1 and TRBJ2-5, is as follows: SAVISQKPSRDICQRGTSLTIQCQVDSQVTMMFWYRQQPGQSLTLIATANQGSEATYESGFVIDKFPISRPNLTFSTLTVSNMSPEDSSIYLCSAEDRALRETQYFGPGTRLLVL.

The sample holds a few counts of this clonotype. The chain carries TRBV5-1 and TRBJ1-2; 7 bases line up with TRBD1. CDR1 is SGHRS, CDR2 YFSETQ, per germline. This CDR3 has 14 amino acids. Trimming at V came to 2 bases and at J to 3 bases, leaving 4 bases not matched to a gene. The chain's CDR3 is CASSFTGADYGYTF. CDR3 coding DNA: TGCGCCAGCAGCTTCACAGGGGCAGACTATGGCTACACCTTC. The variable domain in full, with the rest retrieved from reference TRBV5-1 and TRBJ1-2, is KAGVTQTPRYLIKTRGQQVTLSCSPISGHRSVSWYQQTPGQGLQFLFEYFSETQRNKGNFPGRFSGRQFSNSRSEMNVSTLELGDSALYLCASSFTGADYGYTFGSGTRLTVV.

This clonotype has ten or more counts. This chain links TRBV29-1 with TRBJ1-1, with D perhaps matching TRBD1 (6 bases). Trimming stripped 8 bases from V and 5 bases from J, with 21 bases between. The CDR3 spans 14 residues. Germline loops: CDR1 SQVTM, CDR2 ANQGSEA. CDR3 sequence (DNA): TGCAGCACCTCGGTGGGGGGCCAGGTAACTGAAGCTTTCTTT. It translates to CSTSVGGQVTEAFF.

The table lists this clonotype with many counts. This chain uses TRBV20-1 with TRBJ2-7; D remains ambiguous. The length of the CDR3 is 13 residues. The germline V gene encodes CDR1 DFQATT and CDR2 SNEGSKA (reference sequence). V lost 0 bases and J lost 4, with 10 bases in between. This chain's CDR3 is CSARETEFYEQYF. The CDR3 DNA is TGCAGTGCTAGAGAAACAGAATTTTACGAGCAGTACTTC.

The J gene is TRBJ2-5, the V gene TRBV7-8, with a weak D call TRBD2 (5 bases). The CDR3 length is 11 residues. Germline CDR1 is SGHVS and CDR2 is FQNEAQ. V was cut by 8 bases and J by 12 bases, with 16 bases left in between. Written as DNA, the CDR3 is TGTGCCAGCCGAACCAGCGGCCCCAAGTACTTC. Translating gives CASRTSGPKYF.

CDR3 nucleotide sequence: TGTGCCATCAGGTCCGGGGTCAGGGCCTACGAGCAGTACTTC. Residues: CAIRSGVRAYEQYF. J is TRBJ2-7 and V is TRBV10-3; D tentatively reads TRBD1 or TRBD2 (5 bases each). Looked up from germline, CDR1 is ENHRY and CDR2 is SYGVKD. Trimming took 6 bases from V and 2 from J, leaving 14 bases between them. This CDR3 is built from 14 residues.

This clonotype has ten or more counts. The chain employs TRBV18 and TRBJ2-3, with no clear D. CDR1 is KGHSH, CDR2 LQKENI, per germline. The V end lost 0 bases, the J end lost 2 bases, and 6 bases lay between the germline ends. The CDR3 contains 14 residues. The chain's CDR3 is CASSPPALTDTQYF. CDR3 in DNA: TGTGCCAGCTCACCACCTGCCCTCACAGATACGCAGTATTTT.

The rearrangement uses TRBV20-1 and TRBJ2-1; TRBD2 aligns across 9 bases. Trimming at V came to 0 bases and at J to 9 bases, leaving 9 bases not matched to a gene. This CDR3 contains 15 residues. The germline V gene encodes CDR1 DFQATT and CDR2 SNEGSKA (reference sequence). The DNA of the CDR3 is TGCAGTGCTAGAGATCCGGGCGGGGGGGCCGGTGAGCAGTTCTTC. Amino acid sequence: CSARDPGGGAGEQFF.

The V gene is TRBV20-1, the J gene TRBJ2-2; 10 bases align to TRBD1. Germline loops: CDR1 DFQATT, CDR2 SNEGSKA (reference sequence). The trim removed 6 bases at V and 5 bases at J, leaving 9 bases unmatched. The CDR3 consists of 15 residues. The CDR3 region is CSARVPGQGTGELFF. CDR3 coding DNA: TGCAGTGCCAGGGTACCGGGACAGGGGACCGGGGAGCTGTTTTTT.

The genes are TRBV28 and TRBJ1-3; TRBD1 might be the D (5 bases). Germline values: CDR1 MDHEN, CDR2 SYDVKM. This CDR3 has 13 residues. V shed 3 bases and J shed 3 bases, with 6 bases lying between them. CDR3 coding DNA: TGTGCCAGCAGTTTTACAGGTGGAAACACCATATATTTT. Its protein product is CASSFTGGNTIYF. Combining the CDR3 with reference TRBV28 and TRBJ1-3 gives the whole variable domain DVKVTQSSRYLVKRTGEKVFLECVQDMDHENMFWYRQDPGLGLRLIYFSYDVKMKEKGDIPEGYSVSREKKERFSLILESASTNQTSMYLCASSFTGGNTIYFGEGSWLTVV.

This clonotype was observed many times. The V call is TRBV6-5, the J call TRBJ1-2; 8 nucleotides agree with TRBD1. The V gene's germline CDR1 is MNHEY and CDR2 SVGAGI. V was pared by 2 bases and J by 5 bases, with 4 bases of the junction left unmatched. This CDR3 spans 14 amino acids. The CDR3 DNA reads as TGTGCCAGCAGTTACCAGGGGGCAGGGTATGGCTACACCTTC. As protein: CASSYQGAGYGYTF.

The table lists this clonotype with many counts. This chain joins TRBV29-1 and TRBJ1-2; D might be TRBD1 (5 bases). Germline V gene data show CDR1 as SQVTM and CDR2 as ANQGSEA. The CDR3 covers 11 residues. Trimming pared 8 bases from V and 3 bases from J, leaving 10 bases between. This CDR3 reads CSLGADYGYTF. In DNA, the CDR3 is TGCAGCCTTGGGGCTGACTATGGCTACACCTTC.

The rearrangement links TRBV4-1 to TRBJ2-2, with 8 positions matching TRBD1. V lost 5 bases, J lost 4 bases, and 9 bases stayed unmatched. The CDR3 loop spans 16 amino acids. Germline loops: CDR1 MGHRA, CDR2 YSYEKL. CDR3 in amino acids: CASSLGQGALTGELFF. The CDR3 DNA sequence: TGCGCCAGCAGCTTGGGGCAGGGGGCACTCACCGGGGAGCTGTTTTTT.

In DNA form, the CDR3 reads TGTGCCAGCAGCTTGGCCCGATACAAAGGCTCCTACAATGAGCAGTTCTTC. Translated, it gives CASSLARYKGSYNEQFF. The chain links TRBV5-8 to TRBJ2-1, with no clear D. V was trimmed by 0 bases and J by 0 bases, leaving 13 bases between them. The CDR3 extends over 17 amino acids. CDR1 and CDR2 from the germline V gene are SGHTS and YDEGEE.

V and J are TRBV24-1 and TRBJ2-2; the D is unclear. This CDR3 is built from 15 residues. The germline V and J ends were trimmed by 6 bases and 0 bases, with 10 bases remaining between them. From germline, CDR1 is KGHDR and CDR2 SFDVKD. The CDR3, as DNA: TGTGCCACCAGTACAGCGATCACGAACACCGGGGAGCTGTTTTTT. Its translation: CATSTAITNTGELFF.

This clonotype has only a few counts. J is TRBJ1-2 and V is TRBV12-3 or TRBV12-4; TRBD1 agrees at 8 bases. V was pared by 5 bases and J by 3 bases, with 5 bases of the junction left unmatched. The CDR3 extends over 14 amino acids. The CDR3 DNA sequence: TGTGCCAGCAGTCGGACAGGGCCAGACTATGGCTACACCTTC. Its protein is CASSRTGPDYGYTF.

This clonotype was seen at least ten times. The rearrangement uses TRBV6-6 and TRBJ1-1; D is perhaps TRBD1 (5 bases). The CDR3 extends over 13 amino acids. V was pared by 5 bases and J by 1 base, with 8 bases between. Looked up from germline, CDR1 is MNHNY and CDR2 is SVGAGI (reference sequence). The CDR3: CASSTTGNTEAFF. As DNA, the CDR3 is TGTGCCAGCAGTACAACAGGGAACACTGAAGCTTTCTTT.

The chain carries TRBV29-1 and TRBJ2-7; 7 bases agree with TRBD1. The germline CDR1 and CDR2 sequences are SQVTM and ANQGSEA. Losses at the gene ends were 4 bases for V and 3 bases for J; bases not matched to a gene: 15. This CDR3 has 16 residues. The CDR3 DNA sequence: TGCAGCGTTGTCCTATCGAGGAACAGGGGAGACTACGAGCAGTACTTC. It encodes CSVVLSRNRGDYEQYF.

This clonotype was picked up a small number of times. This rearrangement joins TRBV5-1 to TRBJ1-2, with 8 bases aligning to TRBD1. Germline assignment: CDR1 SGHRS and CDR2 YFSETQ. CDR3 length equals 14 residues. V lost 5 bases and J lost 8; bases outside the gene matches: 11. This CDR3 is CASSRGQARDGYTF. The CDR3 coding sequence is TGCGCCAGCAGTCGGGGACAGGCCCGAGACGGCTACACCTTC.